This T cell receptor (beta chain) was captured in a study of blood T cell repertoires in COVID-19. The CDR3 is 12 amino acids. The germline CDR1 and CDR2 sequences are MNHEY and SVGAGI. The V end was cut by 11 bases, the J end by 6 bases, with 17 bases between. Assay: immunoSEQ multiplex PCR; the TCRdb copy retains only in-frame clones and omits some. The sample shows approximately 280,000 clones, about 88% of them seen only once. The V gene is TRBV6-5, the J gene TRBJ2-7; D possibly corresponds to TRBD2 (6 bases). The receptor's source is a woman in her sixties or seventies with acute or convalescent COVID-19. The sample was peripheral blood. The CDR3 protein is CASGESDSEQYF. CDR3 DNA sequence: TGTGCCTCGGGGGAGAGCGACAGCGAGCAGTACTTC.